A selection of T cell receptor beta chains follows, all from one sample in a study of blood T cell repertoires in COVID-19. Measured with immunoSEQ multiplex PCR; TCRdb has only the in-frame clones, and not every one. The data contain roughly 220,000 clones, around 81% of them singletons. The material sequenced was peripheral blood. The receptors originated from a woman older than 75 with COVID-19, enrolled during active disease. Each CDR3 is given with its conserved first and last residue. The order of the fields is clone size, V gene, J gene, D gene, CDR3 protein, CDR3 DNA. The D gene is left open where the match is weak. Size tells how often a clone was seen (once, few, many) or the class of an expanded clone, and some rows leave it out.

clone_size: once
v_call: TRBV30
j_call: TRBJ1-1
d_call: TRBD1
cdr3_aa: CACLPGQGINTEAFF
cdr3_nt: TGTGCCTGCCTCCCGGGACAGGGGATAAACACTGAAGCTTTCTTT

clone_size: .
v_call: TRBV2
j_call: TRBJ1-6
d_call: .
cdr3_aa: CASLGESSYNSPLHF
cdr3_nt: TGTGCCAGCCTCGGTGAGAGCTCCTATAATTCACCCCTCCACTTT

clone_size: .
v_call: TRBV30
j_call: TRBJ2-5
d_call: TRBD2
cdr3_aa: CAWSVMGTSGGRRTQYF
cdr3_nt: TGTGCCTGGAGTGTAATGGGGACTAGCGGGGGTCGACGAACCCAGTACTTC

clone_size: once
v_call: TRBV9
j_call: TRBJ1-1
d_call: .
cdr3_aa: CASSEQGNTEAFF
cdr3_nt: TGTGCCAGCAGCGAACAGGGTAACACTGAAGCTTTCTTT

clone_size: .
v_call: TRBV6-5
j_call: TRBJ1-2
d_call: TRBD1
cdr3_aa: CASSPRDRVGGYTF
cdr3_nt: TGTGCCAGCAGCCCCAGGGACAGGGTGGGGGGCTACACCTTC

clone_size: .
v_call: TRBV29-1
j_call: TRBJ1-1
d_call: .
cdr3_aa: CSVHRELNTEAFF
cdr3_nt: TGCAGCGTTCACCGGGAGCTGAACACTGAAGCTTTCTTT

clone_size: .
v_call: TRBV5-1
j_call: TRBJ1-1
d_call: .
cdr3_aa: CASSLVVRTEAFF
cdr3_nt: TGCGCCAGCAGCTTGGTGGTGAGAACTGAAGCTTTCTTT

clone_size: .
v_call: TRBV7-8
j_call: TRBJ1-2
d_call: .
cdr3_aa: CASSAHSYVDYGYTF
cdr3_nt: TGTGCCAGCAGCGCCCACAGTTACGTAGACTATGGCTACACCTTC

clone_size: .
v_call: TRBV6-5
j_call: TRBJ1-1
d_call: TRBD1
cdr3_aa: CASTKAGQLNTEAFF
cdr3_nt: TGTGCCAGCACCAAGGCGGGACAGCTGAACACTGAAGCTTTCTTT

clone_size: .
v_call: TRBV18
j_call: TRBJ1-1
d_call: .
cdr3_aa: CASSPLGGEAFF
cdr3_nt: TGTGCCAGCTCACCCTTGGGGGGTGAAGCTTTCTTT

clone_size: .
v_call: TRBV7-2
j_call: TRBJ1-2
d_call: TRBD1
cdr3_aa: CASSLGPTGGRFGYTF
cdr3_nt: TGTGCCAGCAGCTTAGGGCCGACAGGGGGCCGCTTTGGCTACACCTTC

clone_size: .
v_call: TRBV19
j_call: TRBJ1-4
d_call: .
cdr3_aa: CASMEGRDEKLFF
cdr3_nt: TGTGCCAGTATGGAGGGAAGAGATGAAAAACTGTTTTTT

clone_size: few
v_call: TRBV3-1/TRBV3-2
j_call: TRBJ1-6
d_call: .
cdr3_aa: CASSLTGSNSPLHF
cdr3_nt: TGTGCCAGCAGTCTCACAGGGAGTAATTCACCCCTCCACTTT

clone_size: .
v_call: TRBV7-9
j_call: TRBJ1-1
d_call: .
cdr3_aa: CASRQVYTEAFF
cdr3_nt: TGTGCCAGCCGCCAGGTGTACACTGAAGCTTTCTTT

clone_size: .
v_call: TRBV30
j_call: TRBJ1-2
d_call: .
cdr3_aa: CAWNRPYLSGYTF
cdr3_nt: TGTGCCTGGAACAGACCGTACTTGAGTGGCTACACCTTC

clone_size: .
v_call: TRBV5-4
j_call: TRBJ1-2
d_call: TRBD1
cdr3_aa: CASSLKTGGWYGYTF
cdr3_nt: TGTGCCAGCAGCTTGAAGACAGGGGGCTGGTATGGCTACACCTTC

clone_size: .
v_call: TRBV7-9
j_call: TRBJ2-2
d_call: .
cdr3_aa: CASSFFYISNTGELFF
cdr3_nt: TGTGCCAGCAGCTTTTTTTATATCTCGAACACCGGGGAGCTGTTTTTT